The T cell receptor (beta chain) under discussion was sequenced for a study of T-cell reconstitution after alpha-beta-depleted transplantation in children. During its preparation, the TCRbeta library received unique molecular identifiers. Each CDR3 protein gets one entry after TCRdb re-called the PCR reads with MiXCR. The sample records about 72,000 distinct CDR3 sequences, 6% to 8.5% being singletons. Germline CDR1 SQVTM, CDR2 ANQGSEA. The length of the CDR3 is 15 residues. V lost 6 bases, J lost 3 bases, and 20 bases lay in between. The J gene is TRBJ1-2, the V gene TRBV29-1; D may be TRBD1 (6 bases). Sequenced material: PBMCs from the stem cell graft donor, taken from the stem cell graft. This sequence originates from a human donor who donated a stem cell graft to a child with acute lymphoblastic leukemia. Here the CDR3 DNA reads TGCAGCGTGGTGGACAGTTCTATGAAGGACTATGGCTACACCTTC. Protein product: CSVVDSSMKDYGYTF.